This entry lists 3 T cell receptor beta chains sequenced from one sample in a study of T cells in localized non-small cell lung cancer. TCRdb's table, derived via immunoSEQ multiplex PCR, lists solely in-frame clones and lacks some. The repertoire holds tens of thousands of clones, roughly 85% seen once, with roughly 5.1% in the top ten. Specimen: peripheral blood, collected before any cancer treatment. These receptors all stem from a woman aged 40-70 years with stage I lung adenocarcinoma.

This chain joins TRBV10-3 and TRBJ2-7; 10 positions agree with TRBD1. CDR1 ENHRY and CDR2 SYGVKD come from the germline V gene. J gave up 5 bases and V 2 bases, and 3 bases lay outside the gene matches. There are 14 residues in the CDR3. The CDR3 coding sequence is TGTGCCATCAGTGAGACCGGGACAGGGGACGAGCAGTACTTC. Amino acid sequence: CAISETGTGDEQYF.

This clone was observed a few times. This rearrangement joins TRBV12-5 to TRBJ1-4; D uncertain. The CDR3 totals 13 residues. CDR1 and CDR2 from the germline V gene are LGHNT and FRNRAP. Trimming took off 1 base at V and 10 bases at J, with 10 bases between the two ends. The CDR3 here is CASGLDYDRKLFF. For the CDR3, the DNA is TGTGCTAGTGGTTTGGACTATGATCGAAAACTGTTTTTT.

The chain is built from TRBV9 and TRBJ1-3; D is unclear. Trimming removed 4 bases at V and 0 bases at J, with 8 bases between. The CDR3 sequence is 14 residues long. CDR1 is SGDLS and CDR2 is YYNGEE in the germline V gene. The CDR3 sequence: CASSPWSSGNTIYF. DNA for the CDR3: TGTGCCAGCAGCCCCTGGAGCTCTGGAAACACCATATATTTT.